Each of the 14 T cell receptor beta chains below was sequenced from the same sample in a study of shared clonotypes between healthy human individuals. The data were produced by immunoSEQ multiplex PCR, yet TCRdb's version contains in-frame clones alone and is incomplete. This table has some 1,900,000 clones, approximately 94% appearing once. Naive CD8 cells lacked CD45RO, underwent positive selection for CCR7 and left out terminally differentiated effector memory CD45RA+ cells. Sequenced sample: naive CD8+ T cells sorted from blood. The receptors derive from a man between 18 and 35 years old in good health.

This clone was counted a single time. V and J are TRBV30 and TRBJ2-7, with TRBD2 as a possible D gene (6 bases). This CDR3 spans 12 amino acids. V gave up 3 bases and J gave up 6 bases, with 12 bases separating them. Germline CDR1 and CDR2: GTSNPN and SVGIG (reference sequence). The CDR3 DNA is TGTGCCTGGAGCCCCGCGGGGAGCGAGCAGTACTTC. Encoded protein: CAWSPAGSEQYF.

The J gene is TRBJ2-2, the V gene TRBV28; D uncertain. The germline V gene has CDR1 MDHEN and CDR2 SYDVKM. CDR3 length: 13 residues. Trimming left V 6 bases short and J 3 bases short, with 8 bases between. This CDR3 reads CASRPSYTGELFF. CDR3 DNA: TGTGCCAGCAGACCGAGTTACACCGGGGAGCTGTTTTTT.

The chain links TRBV28 to TRBJ1-6; D unclear. The germline gives CDR1 MDHEN, CDR2 SYDVKM. This CDR3 region has 14 residues. V lost 5 bases to trimming and J lost 7 bases, with 12 bases between them. Here the CDR3 reads CASSPLLGNSPLHF. The CDR3 bases are TGTGCCAGCAGTCCACTTCTAGGGAATTCACCCCTCCACTTT.

This sequence joins TRBV4-1 and TRBJ2-7; 10 nucleotides align to TRBD2. The CDR3 has 15 residues. Germline-derived CDR1 and CDR2 are MGHRA and YSYEKL. V lost 4 bases, J lost 6 bases, and 9 bases stayed unmatched. The CDR3, as DNA: TGCGCCAGCAGCCGACAGACTAGCGGGCTAGGCGAGCAGTACTTC. Its translation is CASSRQTSGLGEQYF.

For this clone: This same CDR3 is encoded by further DNA sequences in the sample. The chain links TRBV5-1 to TRBJ2-7, with 7 nucleotides matching TRBD1. Germline V gene lookup returns CDR1 SGHRS and CDR2 YFSETQ. V lost 4 bases, J lost 2 bases, and 3 bases stayed unmatched. This CDR3 is built from 13 residues. CDR3 sequence (DNA): TGCGCCAGCAGCCCCGGGACAGCCTACGAGCAGTACTTC. Protein sequence: CASSPGTAYEQYF.

The chain couples TRBV6-6 to TRBJ2-3; D call uncertain. Germline-derived CDR1 and CDR2 are MNHNY and SVGAGI (reference sequence). The CDR3 sequence is 12 residues long. The DNA for the CDR3 is TGTGTAACTACCACTAGCACAGATACGCAGTATTTT. Its protein is CVTTTSTDTQYF.

The chain's CDR3 is CSAGQLYNEQFF. The DNA for the CDR3 is TGCAGCGCCGGACAGCTTTACAATGAGCAGTTCTTC. V and J are TRBV29-1 and TRBJ2-1; maybe TRBD1 (6 bases). The CDR3 sequence is 12 residues long. Trimming cost V 7 bases and J 4 bases, with 11 bases left between them. Germline V gives CDR1 SQVTM, CDR2 ANQGSEA.

The V and J genes are TRBV7-9 and TRBJ1-6, with 9 bases fitting TRBD1. Per germline, CDR1 SEHNR and CDR2 FQNEAQ (reference sequence). The CDR3 has 15 amino acids. The V and J ends lost 7 bases and 7 bases, in that order; junction bases with no gene match: 8. CDR3 amino acids: CASTTAGTGNSPLHF. The CDR3, as DNA: TGTGCCAGCACCACAGCCGGGACAGGGAATTCACCCCTCCACTTT.

This chain uses TRBV7-9 with TRBJ2-7; D is perhaps TRBD1 (6 bases). The length of the CDR3 is 13 residues. The ends were cut back, 7 bases at V and 0 bases at J, with 10 bases in the middle. Germline V gives CDR1 SEHNR, CDR2 FQNEAQ (reference sequence). The CDR3 sequence is CASIRDNSYEQYF. In DNA, the CDR3 is TGTGCCAGCATCCGGGACAACTCCTACGAGCAGTACTTC.

V usage is TRBV28 and J usage is TRBJ1-1; the D gene is possibly TRBD1 (5 bases). Trimming removed 3 bases from V and 4 bases from J, with 15 bases in between. The CDR3 is 15 residues long. Germline values: CDR1 MDHEN, CDR2 SYDVKM. The CDR3 loop reads CASSFIWGRGTEAFF. In nucleotides, the CDR3 is TGTGCCAGCAGTTTCATCTGGGGACGGGGCACTGAAGCTTTCTTT.

The chain is built from TRBV30 and TRBJ1-1, with D unresolved. This CDR3 spans 15 amino acids. Germline CDR1 GTSNPN, CDR2 SVGIG (reference sequence). Trimming removed 2 bases at V and 0 bases at J, with 13 bases between. In DNA, the CDR3 is TGTGCCTGGAGTCCCACGGCCGGCCTGAACACTGAAGCTTTCTTT. It codes for CAWSPTAGLNTEAFF.

The chain uses TRBV27 and TRBJ2-1; the D gene is possibly TRBD2 (5 bases). CDR3 size: 14 residues. Germline CDR1 MNHEY, CDR2 SMNVEV (reference sequence). Trimming shortened V by 4 bases and J by 2 bases, and 9 bases separated the two germline ends. The CDR3 DNA reads TGTGCCAGCAGTTGGGAGTCCACCTACAATGAGCAGTTCTTC. This codes for CASSWESTYNEQFF.

This clone appeared once. This chain uses TRBV5-6 with TRBJ1-4, with D possibly TRBD1 on 5 matching bases. The V end was cut by 1 base, the J end by 8 bases, with 15 bases between. The length of the CDR3 is 15 residues. Germline V gene data show CDR1 as SGHDT and CDR2 as YYEEEE. DNA of the CDR3: TGTGCCAGCAGCTTGCGGATGCAGGGTAGGGAAAAACTGTTTTTT. Translating gives CASSLRMQGREKLFF. Looking up the rest from reference TRBV5-6 and TRBJ1-4 gives the full variable domain: DAGVTQSPTHLIKTRGQQVTLRCSPKSGHDTVSWYQQALGQGPQFIFQYYEEEERQRGNFPDRFSGHQFPNYSSELNVNALLLGDSALYLCASSLRMQGREKLFFGSGTQLSVL.

The DNA for the CDR3 is TGTGCCAGCAGTGAAGTAGCGGGGGCCTCCTACGAGCAGTACTTC. It is translated as CASSEVAGASYEQYF. V gene TRBV6-1 combines with J gene TRBJ2-7; 9 nucleotides agree with TRBD2. The V and J ends lost 1 base and 0 bases, in that order; junction bases with no gene match: 1. The germline CDR1 and CDR2 sequences are MNHNS and SASEGT. This CDR3 contains 15 residues.